A single sample gave rise to the 29 T cell receptor beta chains below, sequenced in a study of cytomegalovirus exposure and HLA in healthy donors. 13 Jbeta primers and 60 Vbeta primers were used for the PCR. Using immunoSEQ multiplex PCR, the repertoire was profiled, and TCRdb retains in-frame clones only, with some absent. The repertoire consists of roughly 90,000 clones, with 60% to 85% occurring once and the leading ten covering around 4.3%. Sequences were obtained from PBMCs. The receptors were sampled from a woman in her 40s in good health and CMV-seropositive.

The rearrangement uses TRBV11-2 and TRBJ2-7, with D uncertain. CDR1 SGHAT and CDR2 FQNNGV come from the germline V gene. The CDR3 length is 14 residues. The V gene lost 10 bases and the J gene lost 0 bases, with 16 bases spanning the gap. The CDR3 DNA is TGTGCCACCCAACATGCAGTGAACTCCTACGAGCAGTACTTC. Protein sequence: CATQHAVNSYEQYF.

The chain carries TRBV11-3 and TRBJ2-7; D unclear. The germline gives CDR1 SGHNT, CDR2 YENEEA. The CDR3 length is 14 residues. V lost 5 bases to trimming and J lost 6 bases, with 17 bases between them. The CDR3 DNA is TGTGCCAGCAGCCCAAGTAGGAGTGTCCGCGAGCAGTACTTC. Encoded protein: CASSPSRSVREQYF.

CDR3 sequence: CATHPGQGRETQYF. For the CDR3, the DNA is TGCGCCACACATCCGGGACAGGGGAGAGAGACCCAGTACTTC. The V and J genes are TRBV5-1 and TRBJ2-5, with 10 bases lining up with TRBD1. With 9 bases clipped from V and 4 bases from J, the junction kept 9 bases outside the gene matches. The CDR3 sequence is 14 residues long. Germline-derived CDR1 and CDR2 are SGHRS and YFSETQ.

V and J are TRBV5-1 and TRBJ2-7; 14 positions match TRBD2. Germline V gene data show CDR1 as SGHRS and CDR2 as YFSETQ. CDR3 length: 16 residues. Unmatched junction bases numbered 8, after V lost 3 bases and J lost 6 bases. CDR3 coding DNA: TGCGCCAGCAGCTCGACTAGCGGGAGGGCCTTTGTCGAGCAGTACTTC. Translating it yields CASSSTSGRAFVEQYF.

In its sample, this clone was seen a few times. The gene calls are TRBV6-5 and TRBJ2-3, with a tentative D call TRBD1 (5 bases). This CDR3 region has 15 residues. Trimming removed 2 bases at V and 1 base at J, with 10 bases between. Looked up from germline, CDR1 is MNHEY and CDR2 is SVGAGI. The CDR3 DNA sequence: TGTGCCAGCAGTTACGGGCAGGGTGGCACAGATACGCAGTATTTT. Amino acid sequence: CASSYGQGGTDTQYF.

This clone occurred a few times. The V and J genes are TRBV11-2 and TRBJ2-7, with 13 bases identical to TRBD2. Germline-derived CDR1 and CDR2 are SGHAT and FQNNGV. Trimming at V came to 3 bases and at J to 6 bases, leaving 5 bases not matched to a gene. This CDR3 has 15 residues. CDR3 sequence: CASSLGLAGRSEQYF. CDR3 in DNA: TGTGCCAGCAGCTTGGGACTAGCGGGACGGAGCGAGCAGTACTTC.

This clone was detected once. The chain recombines TRBV2 with TRBJ1-3; unclear D gene. The CDR3 consists of 13 residues. Germline values: CDR1 SNHLY, CDR2 FYNNEI. Trimming shortened V by 8 bases and J by 2 bases, and 10 bases separated the two germline ends. The CDR3, as DNA: TGTGCCAGCGGCCTTTTCGCTGGAAACACCATATATTTT. Its translation: CASGLFAGNTIYF. Together with reference TRBV2 and TRBJ1-3, the CDR3 gives the full variable domain: EPEVTQTPSHQVTQMGQEVILRCVPISNHLYFYWYRQILGQKVEFLVSFYNNEISEKSEIFDDQFSVERPDGSNFTLKIRSTKLEDSAMYFCASGLFAGNTIYFGEGSWLTVV.

The V and J genes are TRBV5-4 and TRBJ1-2; D uncertain. The ends were cut back, 2 bases at V and 2 bases at J, with 13 bases in the middle. There are 15 residues in the CDR3. Per germline, CDR1 SGHNT and CDR2 YYREEE (reference sequence). The CDR3 reads CASSFPELWNYGYTF. CDR3 DNA sequence: TGTGCCAGCAGCTTCCCTGAGCTTTGGAACTATGGCTACACCTTC.

This chain links TRBV7-9 with TRBJ2-1, with 10 bases matching TRBD2. Germline CDR1 SEHNR, CDR2 FQNEAQ (reference sequence). With 5 bases clipped from V and 8 bases from J, the junction kept 12 bases outside the gene matches. The CDR3 totals 16 residues. CDR3 loop: CASSRPPSGSRYEQFF. The CDR3 bases are TGTGCCAGCAGCCGCCCCCCTAGCGGGAGTAGATATGAGCAGTTCTTC.

This clone was recorded only once. V and J are TRBV13 and TRBJ1-5; D is undetermined. This CDR3 comprises 14 residues. The ends were cut back, 5 bases at V and 6 bases at J, with 14 bases in the middle. Germline V gives CDR1 PRHDT, CDR2 FYEKMQ (reference sequence). CDR3 residues: CASSQGRSGQPQHF. In DNA form, the CDR3 reads TGTGCCAGCAGCCAAGGGAGGAGCGGTCAGCCCCAGCATTTT.

This clone was seen only a few times. One end of the junction is discordant with germline, which a read error may explain. This sample also contains other DNA sequences that code for the same CDR3. The CDR3 coding sequence is TGTGCCAGCAGCCAAGATCTTAAGAGGGGGCCAGACACGCAGTATTTT. As protein: CASSQDLKRGPDTQYF. The chain has TRBV14 and TRBJ2-3; 7 bases fit TRBD1. The CDR3 extends over 16 amino acids. The germline V gene encodes CDR1 SGHDN and CDR2 FVKESK.

The chain combines TRBV6-4 with TRBJ2-1, with TRBD1 matching 10 bases. V was pared by 5 bases and J by 3 bases, with 4 bases of the junction left unmatched. The germline gives CDR1 MRHNA, CDR2 SNTAGT. The CDR3 loop spans 15 amino acids. Here the CDR3 DNA reads TGTGCCAGCAGTTCCGGGACAGGGGTCTACAATGAGCAGTTCTTC. This codes for CASSSGTGVYNEQFF.

The V call is TRBV2, the J call TRBJ1-3; 8 bases fit TRBD1. CDR1 is SNHLY and CDR2 is FYNNEI in the germline V gene. The J segment lost 2 bases and the V segment lost 8 bases, leaving 8 bases of the junction unmatched. The CDR3 length is 15 residues. CDR3 bases: TGTGCCAGCGGAGACAGGGGTTTAGCTGGAAACACCATATATTTT. It yields the protein CASGDRGLAGNTIYF.

The gene calls are TRBV12-5 and TRBJ1-5, with D hard to call. V was cut by 1 base and J by 4 bases, with 17 bases left in between. Germline CDR1 and CDR2: LGHNT and FRNRAP. The CDR3 totals 17 residues. CDR3 DNA: TGTGCTAGTGGTTTGGGACCGGAGTGGCGAAGGAATCAGCCCCAGCATTTT. It specifies CASGLGPEWRRNQPQHF. Based on the CDR3 plus reference TRBV12-5 and TRBJ1-5, the full variable domain is DARVTQTPRHKVTEMGQEVTMRCQPILGHNTVFWYRQTMMQGLELLAYFRNRAPLDDSGMPKDRFSAEMPDATLATLKIQPSEPRDSAVYFCASGLGPEWRRNQPQHFGDGTRLSIL.

This clone appeared a single time. The gene calls are TRBV15 and TRBJ2-1; 11 nucleotides line up with TRBD1. The CDR3 loop spans 17 amino acids. V shed 5 bases and J 5 bases; nucleotides not matched to a gene: 11. Germline V gene sequence: CDR1 LNHNV, CDR2 YYDKDF (reference sequence). CDR3 residues: CATSSRLGQGAHNEQFF. CDR3 nucleotides: TGTGCCACCAGCTCGAGACTCGGACAGGGGGCCCACAATGAGCAGTTCTTC.

V is TRBV5-5 and J is TRBJ1-4, with 9 bases that match TRBD1. V shed 4 bases and J 6 bases; nucleotides not matched to a gene: 10. Germline CDR1 reads SGHKS; CDR2 reads YYEKEE (reference sequence). There are 16 residues in the CDR3. CDR3 in amino acids: CASSRWGTGIDEKLFF. The CDR3 DNA reads TGTGCCAGCAGCCGTTGGGGGACAGGGATTGATGAAAAACTGTTTTTT.

In DNA, the CDR3 is TGTGCCAGCACCATTAGCGGGAGGTCGAGCACAGATACGCAGTATTTT. Translating gives CASTISGRSSTDTQYF. V usage is TRBV27 and J usage is TRBJ2-3; 10 bases map to TRBD2. This CDR3 has 16 amino acids. J lost 0 bases, V lost 7 bases, and 7 bases had no gene match. CDR1 MNHEY and CDR2 SMNVEV come from the germline V gene (reference sequence).

This clone occurred once. The chain recombines TRBV27 with TRBJ1-3, with 7 bases fitting TRBD1. Germline V gene sequence: CDR1 MNHEY, CDR2 SMNVEV (reference sequence). The V segment lost 6 bases and the J segment 7 bases; nucleotides outside the gene matches: 3. CDR3 length equals 12 residues. CDR3 DNA: TGTGCCAGCAGATCACAGGGGAACACCATATATTTT. Translated: CASRSQGNTIYF.

The chain couples TRBV28 to TRBJ2-7; TRBD2 matches 10 bases. Germline V lookup: CDR1 MDHEN, CDR2 SYDVKM. The CDR3 runs to 18 residues. The trim removed 2 bases at V and 2 bases at J, leaving 12 bases unmatched. Here the CDR3 DNA reads TGTGCCAGCAGTTTACGGCGTAGCGGGAGGCCCTCAACCTACGAGCAGTACTTC. This gives the protein CASSLRRSGRPSTYEQYF.

This clone came up a few times. The chain employs TRBV28 and TRBJ2-4; weak D call: TRBD2 (6 bases). This CDR3 region has 15 residues. The germline V gene has CDR1 MDHEN and CDR2 SYDVKM. V was trimmed by 8 bases and J by 8 bases, leaving 22 bases between them. The CDR3 protein is CASRSSLGGADIQYF. CDR3 in DNA: TGTGCCAGCCGTTCCTCCCTCGGGGGAGCGGACATTCAGTACTTC. Together with reference TRBV28 and TRBJ2-4, the CDR3 gives the full variable domain: DVKVTQSSRYLVKRTGEKVFLECVQDMDHENMFWYRQDPGLGLRLIYFSYDVKMKEKGDIPEGYSVSREKKERFSLILESASTNQTSMYLCASRSSLGGADIQYFGAGTRLSVL.

J is TRBJ1-6 and V is TRBV6-6, with a weak D call TRBD1 (5 bases). Germline V gene data show CDR1 as MNHNY and CDR2 as SVGAGI (reference sequence). The CDR3 has 16 residues. Trimming left V 2 bases short and J 1 base short, with 9 bases between. The CDR3 DNA reads as TGTGCCAGCAGTTACGGGCAGGGTTCCTATAATTCACCCCTCCACTTT. Encoded protein: CASSYGQGSYNSPLHF.

The chain uses TRBV28 and TRBJ2-2; tentatively, D is TRBD2 (5 bases). The CDR3 has 11 residues. The germline V gene encodes CDR1 MDHEN and CDR2 SYDVKM. Trimming removed 8 bases from V and 6 bases from J, with 7 bases in between. The chain's CDR3 is CASFGAGELFF. The DNA for the CDR3 is TGTGCCAGCTTCGGGGCCGGGGAGCTGTTTTTT.

The V call is TRBV7-2, the J call TRBJ1-5, with TRBD1 as a possible D gene (6 bases). CDR3 length: 13 amino acids. The V gene's germline CDR1 is SGHTA and CDR2 FQGNSA. The V end lost 5 bases, the J end lost 5 bases, and 10 bases lay between the germline ends. CDR3 DNA sequence: TGTGCCAGCAGCGCAAACAGGGATCAGCCCCAGCATTTT. The encoded protein is CASSANRDQPQHF.

This clone was detected only once. This chain connects TRBV27 to TRBJ2-1; 7 nucleotides match TRBD2. The CDR3 covers 13 residues. J was trimmed by 6 bases and V by 9 bases; bases with no gene match: 8. Germline V CDR1 and CDR2: MNHEY, SMNVEV (reference sequence). The CDR3 reads CARRLSGSNEQFF. The DNA for the CDR3 is TGTGCCAGACGCCTTAGCGGGTCCAATGAGCAGTTCTTC.

This sequence joins TRBV6-5 and TRBJ2-7; the D gene is possibly TRBD2 (5 bases). Trimming pared 6 bases from V and 4 bases from J, leaving 19 bases between. The CDR3 extends over 15 amino acids. CDR1 and CDR2 from the germline V gene are MNHEY and SVGAGI. CDR3 nucleotides: TGTGCCAGCAGCTCTCCTTTCGACGGGATATACGAGCAGTACTTC. Its protein product is CASSSPFDGIYEQYF.

The gene calls are TRBV15 and TRBJ2-5; TRBD1 agrees at 9 bases. The J call may be faulty, since TRBJ2-7 better matches the DNA end. The CDR3 consists of 15 residues. Germline values: CDR1 LNHNV, CDR2 YYDKDF (reference sequence). In DNA form, the CDR3 reads TGTGCCACCAGCAGAGGGACAGGGGAGTCCTACGAGCAGTACTTC. Protein sequence: CATSRGTGESYEQYF.

CDR3 sequence (DNA): TGTGCCAGCAGCTCCGGACAGGGGGCGGGTGGCTACACCTTC. Its translation: CASSSGQGAGGYTF. The genes are TRBV7-2 and TRBJ1-2; 11 bases are a match to TRBD1. The V gene's germline CDR1 is SGHTA and CDR2 FQGNSA. The CDR3 extends over 14 amino acids. Trimming at V came to 4 bases and at J to 7 bases, leaving 5 bases not matched to a gene.

This clone was counted ten times or more. Within the sample, other DNA sequences also encode this same CDR3. V and J are TRBV28 and TRBJ2-6; D is ambiguous. The V gene's germline CDR1 is MDHEN and CDR2 SYDVKM. The V end lost 2 bases, the J end lost 1 base, and 3 bases lay between the germline ends. This CDR3 has 14 amino acids. CDR3 bases: TGTGCCAGCAGTTTACTATCTGGGGCCAACGTCCTGACTTTC. Translated, it gives CASSLLSGANVLTF.

This rearrangement joins TRBV5-4 to TRBJ2-3, with TRBD1 matching 11 bases. CDR3 length: 15 residues. Germline CDR1 SGHNT, CDR2 YYREEE (reference sequence). Trimming cost V 4 bases and J 1 base; bases outside gene matches: 2. CDR3 coding DNA: TGTGCCAGCAGCCGGGACAGGGGGGGCACAGATACGCAGTATTTT. Translating it yields CASSRDRGGTDTQYF.